These 18 T cell receptor beta chains came from one sample sequenced in a study of OX40 agonist ivuxolimab in advanced cancers. Repertoires were generated with immunoSEQ multiplex PCR, while TCRdb's copy carries only in-frame clones and drops some. The table has roughly 86,000 clones, 92% seen once. This specimen was CD4+ or CD8+ T cells sorted from blood, taken in a trial of the OX40 agonist ivuxolimab. The receptors were gathered from an adult with an advanced solid tumor such as melanoma, head and neck, liver or kidney cancer.

The V call is TRBV30, the J call TRBJ2-3; D unresolved. Germline lookup yields CDR1 GTSNPN and CDR2 SVGIG (reference sequence). Trimming removed 2 bases at V and 0 bases at J, with 12 bases between. CDR3 size: 15 residues. The CDR3 here is CAWSKWESSTDTQYF. CDR3 nucleotide sequence: TGTGCCTGGAGTAAATGGGAATCTAGCACAGATACGCAGTATTTT. Using reference TRBV30 and TRBJ2-3 for the parts outside the CDR3, the full variable domain is SQTIHQWPATLVQPVGSPLSLECTVEGTSNPNLYWYRQAAGRGLQLLFYSVGIGQISSEVPQNLSASRPQDRQFILSSKKLLLSDSGFYLCAWSKWESSTDTQYFGPGTRLTVL.

V is TRBV14 and J is TRBJ2-1; perhaps TRBD1 as D (6 bases). Per the germline V gene, CDR1 is SGHDN and CDR2 is FVKESK. V lost 5 bases to trimming and J lost 11 bases, with 19 bases between them. CDR3 length: 14 amino acids. As DNA, the CDR3 is TGTGCCAGCAGCAAGTCGACGGTCCAGGGGCAGCAGTTCTTC. It encodes CASSKSTVQGQQFF.

The gene calls are TRBV30 and TRBJ1-4, with D maybe TRBD1 (5 bases). In germline, CDR1 is GTSNPN, CDR2 SVGIG (reference sequence). Trimming stripped 0 bases from V and 3 bases from J, with 11 bases between. The CDR3 has 15 residues. CDR3 sequence reads: CAWSVRGSPNEKLFF. DNA for the CDR3: TGTGCCTGGAGTGTAAGGGGCAGCCCTAATGAAAAACTGTTTTTT.

The rearrangement uses TRBV10-3 and TRBJ2-7; 10 bases line up with TRBD2. Germline assignment: CDR1 ENHRY and CDR2 SYGVKD. The CDR3 is 13 amino acids. Unmatched junction bases numbered 4, after V lost 9 bases and J lost 2 bases. The CDR3 loop reads CAIGAGGPYEQYF. The DNA for the CDR3 is TGTGCCATAGGAGCGGGAGGGCCCTACGAGCAGTACTTC.

The chain links TRBV11-2 to TRBJ2-2; 8 nucleotides agree with TRBD1. The CDR3 spans 16 residues. With 5 bases clipped from V and 5 bases from J, the junction kept 10 bases outside the gene matches. Germline-derived CDR1 and CDR2 are SGHAT and FQNNGV. The CDR3 region is CASSLRSGGGTGELFF. Here the CDR3 DNA reads TGTGCCAGCAGCCTGCGATCAGGGGGCGGAACCGGGGAGCTGTTTTTT.

The chain is built from TRBV6-1 and TRBJ2-2, with 7 nucleotides matching TRBD1. The CDR3 extends over 14 amino acids. V was clipped by 6 bases and J by 5 bases; unmatched bases: 6. The germline V gene has CDR1 MNHNS and CDR2 SASEGT. The CDR3 nucleotides are TGTGCCAGCAGGTGGGACAGTTCAACCGGGGAGCTGTTTTTT. Its translation is CASRWDSSTGELFF.

This rearrangement joins TRBV19 to TRBJ2-6, with D perhaps being TRBD1 or TRBD2 (7 bases each). The CDR3 extends over 24 amino acids. Germline lookup yields CDR1 LNHDA and CDR2 SQIVND (reference sequence). Trimming left V 4 bases short and J 0 bases short, with 34 bases between. This chain's CDR3 is CASSSPIGRAGQSGGYSGANVLTF. The CDR3 region has the DNA TGTGCCAGTAGTAGCCCTATCGGGAGAGCGGGACAGAGTGGGGGGTACTCTGGGGCCAACGTCCTGACTTTC.

This clone has just one count. J is TRBJ2-5 and V is TRBV7-9; D perhaps matches TRBD1 (5 bases). Germline lookup yields CDR1 SEHNR and CDR2 FQNEAQ (reference sequence). The CDR3 is made up of 14 amino acids. Trimming took off 1 base at V and 6 bases at J, with 12 bases between the two ends. CDR3 sequence reads: CASSLGSGLQTQYF. CDR3 nucleotides: TGTGCCAGCAGCTTAGGCTCAGGGTTGCAGACCCAGTACTTC.

This clone was counted a single time. The chain couples TRBV28 to TRBJ2-7; D not certain. The CDR3 is made up of 11 amino acids. The germline CDR1 and CDR2 sequences are MDHEN and SYDVKM. Trimming removed 1 base at V and 5 bases at J, with 3 bases between. The CDR3 region has the DNA TGTGCCAGCAGTTTATTTAACGAGCAGTACTTC. Residues: CASSLFNEQYF.

V usage is TRBV5-1 and J usage is TRBJ2-5; either TRBD1 or TRBD2 may fit D (6 bases each). Germline lookup yields CDR1 SGHRS and CDR2 YFSETQ. V was clipped by 5 bases and J by 1 base, with 15 bases between them. This CDR3 is built from 15 residues. The CDR3 DNA follows: TGCGCCAGCAGGTCGGCCGGAGGGGGCCAAGAGACCCAGTACTTC. It encodes CASRSAGGGQETQYF. Full variable domain (outside the CDR3, taken from reference TRBV5-1 and TRBJ2-5): KAGVTQTPRYLIKTRGQQVTLSCSPISGHRSVSWYQQTPGQGLQFLFEYFSETQRNKGNFPGRFSGRQFSNSRSEMNVSTLELGDSALYLCASRSAGGGQETQYFGPGTRLLVL.

The chain combines TRBV5-1 with TRBJ2-2, with 12 positions matching TRBD2. V shed 0 bases and J 5 bases; nucleotides not matched to a gene: 2. Germline values: CDR1 SGHRS, CDR2 YFSETQ. The CDR3 loop spans 16 amino acids. The CDR3 is CASSLAGTSGTGELFF. Written as DNA, the CDR3 is TGCGCCAGCAGCTTGGCCGGGACTAGCGGGACCGGGGAGCTGTTTTTT.

The chain uses TRBV7-9 and TRBJ2-5, with D perhaps matching TRBD1 (6 bases). Per the germline V gene, CDR1 is SEHNR and CDR2 is FQNEAQ (reference sequence). This CDR3 has 16 residues. Trimming stripped 3 bases from V and 5 bases from J, with 19 bases between. CDR3 DNA: TGTGCCAGCAGCTTGTCCCTAACAGGGTCCGGGGAGACCCAGTACTTC. Its translation: CASSLSLTGSGETQYF.

The rearrangement joins TRBV28 to TRBJ1-2; perhaps TRBD1 as D (5 bases). The CDR3 length is 15 residues. Germline V gene data show CDR1 as MDHEN and CDR2 as SYDVKM. Trimming shortened V by 6 bases and J by 4 bases, and 18 bases separated the two germline ends. CDR3 nucleotide sequence: TGTGCCAGCAGAAGCCGACGACAGCTTTTCTATGGCTACACCTTC. Its translation: CASRSRRQLFYGYTF.

V is TRBV28 and J is TRBJ1-1, with 8 bases fitting TRBD1. Germline CDR1 MDHEN, CDR2 SYDVKM. With V trimmed by 4 bases and J by 1 base, 8 bases remained unmatched. This CDR3 has 16 amino acids. The DNA of the CDR3 is TGTGCCAGCAGTTCCATATACGGACAGGGGAACACTGAAGCTTTCTTT. Translated: CASSSIYGQGNTEAFF.

V usage is TRBV18 and J usage is TRBJ2-2, with D possibly TRBD2 on 5 matching bases. The CDR3 runs 13 residues. V was trimmed by 5 bases and J by 5 bases, leaving 9 bases between them. Germline V gene data show CDR1 as KGHSH and CDR2 as LQKENI. The CDR3 nucleotides read TGTGCCAGCTCAAGTGGACTTACCGGGGAGCTGTTTTTT. Amino acids: CASSSGLTGELFF.

The V call is TRBV7-3, the J call TRBJ2-2; D possibly corresponds to TRBD2 (5 bases). V was pared by 6 bases and J by 3 bases, with 5 bases between. CDR1 and CDR2 from the germline V gene are SGHTA and FQGTGA. The CDR3 consists of 12 residues. The DNA for the CDR3 is TGTGCCAGCAGGGACTACACCGGGGAGCTGTTTTTT. Protein: CASRDYTGELFF.

This chain joins TRBV28 and TRBJ2-3; the D is unclear. This CDR3 spans 12 amino acids. Trimming took off 6 bases at V and 0 bases at J, with 4 bases between the two ends. Germline CDR1 is MDHEN and CDR2 is SYDVKM. CDR3 sequence reads: CASRTSTDTQYF. The CDR3 nucleotides are TGTGCCAGCAGGACTAGCACAGATACGCAGTATTTT. The full variable domain, rest sourced from reference TRBV28 and TRBJ2-3, is DVKVTQSSRYLVKRTGEKVFLECVQDMDHENMFWYRQDPGLGLRLIYFSYDVKMKEKGDIPEGYSVSREKKERFSLILESASTNQTSMYLCASRTSTDTQYFGPGTRLTVL.

This chain joins TRBV18 and TRBJ2-1; 7 positions agree with TRBD1. CDR3 length: 15 residues. With V trimmed by 6 bases and J by 8 bases, 13 bases remained unmatched. Germline V gives CDR1 KGHSH, CDR2 LQKENI. The CDR3 region is CASSSGTVDNHEQFF. CDR3 in DNA: TGTGCCAGCTCCTCCGGGACAGTGGACAATCATGAGCAGTTCTTC.